This note documents a single T cell receptor (beta chain) sequence. The sample comes from a study of CD8+CD57+ T cells in acquired aplastic anemia. Study summary: CD4+ and CD8+ cells, once sorted, gave DNA averaging roughly 3.4 ug.

Genomic DNA constituted the template upon which TCR beta VDJ and CDR3 profiling was performed. TCRdb ran MiXCR on the reads and lists one entry per CDR3 protein. This table holds about 95,000 distinct CDR3 sequences, less than 75% found once. Before being chosen for sequencing, patients had shown CD8+CD57+ cell expansion by flow cytometry. Acquired aplastic anemia of severe grade affected all patients. Material for sequencing was sorted CD4+, CD8+, or CD8+CD57+ T cells (not recorded which) from PBMCs. This receptor was obtained from a human donor with aplastic anemia.

DNA for the CDR3: TGTGCCAGCAGCTTAGCGGCGGAGGTCACCGGGGAGCTGTTTTTT. Its protein product is CASSLAAEVTGELFF. This chain connects TRBV7-2 to TRBJ2-2, with D maybe TRBD2 (5 bases). CDR1 SGHTA and CDR2 FQGNSA come from the germline V gene. Trimming left V 0 bases short and J 4 bases short, with 9 bases between. The CDR3 loop spans 15 amino acids.